One and the same sample provided the 11 T cell receptor beta chains below, sequenced in a study of T cells in localized non-small cell lung cancer. Clones were sequenced by immunoSEQ multiplex PCR, and TCRdb holds only the in-frame ones, with some missing. The repertoire includes about 12,000 clones, 85% to 90% of them detected once, and approximately 23% sits in the top ten. The source material was peripheral blood, sampled before any cancer treatment. The receptors shown here come from a male donor older than 55 with stage I lung adenocarcinoma.

The chain links TRBV5-1 to TRBJ2-2; D is unclear. V was cut by 0 bases and J by 4 bases, with 7 bases left in between. The CDR3 loop spans 14 amino acids. CDR1 and CDR2 (germline): SGHRS, YFSETQ. The CDR3 DNA follows: TGCGCCAGCAGCTTGGAGCCCGTCACCGGGGAGCTGTTTTTT. Translating gives CASSLEPVTGELFF.

The rearrangement uses TRBV29-1 and TRBJ1-1; the match to TRBD1 covers 11 bases. This CDR3 has 12 residues. Trimming cost V 6 bases and J 11 bases; bases outside gene matches: 8. In germline, CDR1 is SQVTM, CDR2 ANQGSEA. In DNA, the CDR3 is TGCAGCGTCCGGACAGGGGGCGGCTATGCTTTCTTT. The encoded protein is CSVRTGGGYAFF.

This chain joins TRBV7-2 and TRBJ1-2; unclear D gene. V lost 2 bases to trimming and J lost 2 bases, with 12 bases between them. Germline V gives CDR1 SGHTA, CDR2 FQGNSA. The CDR3 spans 15 residues. In DNA form, the CDR3 reads TGTGCCAGCAGCTTATACGTTGCAGCCAACTATGGCTACACCTTC. Translation: CASSLYVAANYGYTF.

The V and J genes are TRBV4-2 and TRBJ2-2; 9 nucleotides agree with TRBD1. CDR1 is LGHNA, CDR2 YNFKEQ, per germline. The CDR3 length is 16 residues. Trimming at V came to 1 base and at J to 6 bases, leaving 6 bases not matched to a gene. This CDR3 is CASSQAETGGSGELFF. The DNA of the CDR3 is TGTGCCAGCAGCCAAGCCGAGACAGGGGGTTCCGGGGAGCTGTTTTTT.

The chain carries TRBV2 and TRBJ2-5; no clear D. Germline V gene data show CDR1 as SNHLY and CDR2 as FYNNEI. The V gene lost 6 bases and the J gene lost 3 bases, with 5 bases spanning the gap. The CDR3 has 11 amino acids. CDR3 amino acids: CASSVKETQYF. CDR3 coding DNA: TGTGCCAGCAGCGTAAAAGAGACCCAGTACTTC.

This chain joins TRBV5-4 and TRBJ2-2; D is unclear. The CDR3 covers 16 residues. The germline CDR1 and CDR2 sequences are SGHNT and YYREEE (reference sequence). The V gene lost 4 bases and the J gene lost 0 bases, with 13 bases spanning the gap. The CDR3 sequence is CASSHDLFANTGELFF. The CDR3 region has the DNA TGTGCCAGCAGCCACGACTTGTTCGCGAACACCGGGGAGCTGTTTTTT.

The V and J genes are TRBV9 and TRBJ2-3; 13 nucleotides match TRBD2. The CDR3 is 15 residues long. Looked up from germline, CDR1 is SGDLS and CDR2 is YYNGEE. The ends lost 4 bases at V and 6 bases at J; junction bases unmatched: 5. The CDR3 nucleotides are TGTGCCAGCAGCCTTCGGACTAGCGGGGGCGATACGCAGTATTTT. Translated: CASSLRTSGGDTQYF.

This sequence joins TRBV29-1 and TRBJ2-3; D possibly corresponds to TRBD2 (6 bases). V was trimmed by 3 bases and J by 0 bases, leaving 13 bases between them. This CDR3 region has 15 residues. CDR1 and CDR2 (germline): SQVTM, ANQGSEA. CDR3 sequence (DNA): TGCAGCGTTGAGGGGCGAGGGACTAGCACAGATACGCAGTATTTT. It translates to CSVEGRGTSTDTQYF.

V and J are TRBV11-3 and TRBJ2-1; D may be TRBD1 (6 bases). V gave up 5 bases and J gave up 3 bases, with 14 bases separating them. The CDR3 covers 15 residues. CDR1 is SGHNT, CDR2 YENEEA, per germline. This CDR3 reads CASSRTGNIYNEQFF. CDR3 coding DNA: TGTGCCAGCAGCCGAACAGGGAACATCTACAATGAGCAGTTCTTC.

The rearrangement uses TRBV4-3 and TRBJ2-4; the match to TRBD1 covers 8 bases. V lost 1 base, J lost 7 bases, and 6 bases stayed unmatched. Germline V lookup: CDR1 LGHNA, CDR2 YSLEER. This CDR3 spans 15 amino acids. CDR3 DNA sequence: TGCGCCAGCAGCCAAGGACCGACAGGGGCGAACATTCAGTACTTC. Translation gives CASSQGPTGANIQYF.

The V gene is TRBV28, the J gene TRBJ2-3; D is uncertain. V gave up 7 bases and J gave up 3 bases, with 11 bases separating them. Germline assignment: CDR1 MDHEN and CDR2 SYDVKM. CDR3 size: 13 residues. CDR3 region: CASIEENTDTQYF. The CDR3 DNA follows: TGTGCCAGCATCGAGGAGAATACAGATACGCAGTATTTT.